These 31 T cell receptor beta chains share one sample of origin, sequenced in a study of T cell changes during pregnancy in multiple sclerosis (dated by TCRdb to 2018 to 2020). The receptor library was made with the immunoSEQ multiplex PCR assay. TCRdb's version of the immuneACCESS table is confined to in-frame rearrangements and falls short of the full clone set. An unresolved V gene accounts for under half of the shortfall where checked; the remainder is of unknown origin. The sample table shows roughly 30,000 clones, and about 92% are seen once. 5% to 6% of the sample is in the top ten clones. Sequenced material: CD8+ T cells from peripheral blood mononuclear cells, taken in the first trimester of pregnancy. These receptors were taken from a female donor with multiple sclerosis, enrolled in a pregnancy study.

The chain's CDR3 is CASSPGQVANYGYTF. CDR3 DNA sequence: TGTGCCAGCAGCCCTGGACAGGTCGCTAACTATGGCTACACCTTC. The chain uses TRBV27 and TRBJ1-2; 7 bases map to TRBD1. This CDR3 is built from 15 residues. The V and J ends lost 6 bases and 0 bases, in that order; junction bases with no gene match: 7. Germline V gene lookup returns CDR1 MNHEY and CDR2 SMNVEV (reference sequence).

The chain carries TRBV16 and TRBJ2-1; D ambiguous. The CDR3 covers 14 residues. V was shortened by 3 bases and J by 3 bases, with 9 bases between the two germline ends. CDR1 KGHSY and CDR2 FQNENV come from the germline V gene. The CDR3 is CASSQADFYNEQFF. For the CDR3, the DNA is TGTGCCAGCAGCCAGGCAGATTTCTACAATGAGCAGTTCTTC. The entire variable domain, with the rest obtained from reference TRBV16 and TRBJ2-1, is as follows: GEEVAQTPKHLVRGEGQKAKLYCAPIKGHSYVFWYQQVLKNEFKFLISFQNENVFDETGMPKERFSAKCLPNSPCSLEIQATKLEDSAVYFCASSQADFYNEQFFGPGTRLTVL.

This sequence joins TRBV23-1 and TRBJ2-5; TRBD2 might be the D (6 bases). TRBV23-1 is an open reading frame, and its role is uncertain. The V end lost 1 base, the J end lost 1 base, and 19 bases lay between the germline ends. The CDR3 is 18 residues long. The DNA for the CDR3 is TGCGCCAGCAGTCAATGCTTGCGGGGAATACTGATCCAAGAGACCCAGTACTTC. Amino acids: CASSQCLRGILIQETQYF.

The V and J genes are TRBV27 and TRBJ1-1; 10 bases are shared with TRBD1. The CDR3 is 15 amino acids. The germline CDR1 and CDR2 sequences are MNHEY and SMNVEV (reference sequence). Germline trimming cut 2 bases from V and 5 bases from J; bases unmatched to any gene: 5. CDR3 region: CASSLRQGAGTEAFF. The CDR3 bases are TGTGCCAGCAGTTTAAGACAGGGGGCCGGGACTGAAGCTTTCTTT.

This clone counts as medium-sized (0.01 to 0.1%). In nucleotides, the CDR3 is TGTGCCAGCAGTTCCGGGACTAGCGACTACAATGAGCAGTTCTTC. Encoded protein: CASSSGTSDYNEQFF. The chain uses TRBV6-4 and TRBJ2-1; TRBD2 agrees at 10 bases. The germline gives CDR1 MRHNA, CDR2 SNTAGT. Trimming cost V 5 bases and J 3 bases; bases outside gene matches: 4. This CDR3 region has 15 residues.

The chain carries TRBV5-4 and TRBJ2-7, with D perhaps matching TRBD1 (6 bases). CDR3 length equals 15 residues. The V end lost 3 bases, the J end lost 0 bases, and 13 bases lay between the germline ends. The germline V gene has CDR1 SGHNT and CDR2 YYREEE (reference sequence). The CDR3 region has the DNA TGTGCCAGCAGCTGGGGAGAGGACAGCTCCTACGAGCAGTACTTC. This gives the protein CASSWGEDSSYEQYF.

The chain links TRBV13 to TRBJ1-3; D is ambiguous. This CDR3 comprises 13 residues. Germline V gene sequence: CDR1 PRHDT, CDR2 FYEKMQ (reference sequence). The ends were cut back, 5 bases at V and 4 bases at J, with 9 bases in the middle. The CDR3 nucleotides are TGTGCCAGCAGCCTTCCCCAGGGAAACACCATATATTTT. It encodes CASSLPQGNTIYF.

The chain uses TRBV25-1 and TRBJ2-1; unclear D gene. CDR3 length: 17 amino acids. CDR1 and CDR2 from the germline V gene are MGHDK and SYGVNS. The germline V and J ends were trimmed by 2 bases and 2 bases, with 16 bases remaining between them. The CDR3 bases are TGTGCCAGCAGTGAAGAGGTAGACCACCCGGCCTACAATGAGCAGTTCTTC. Its translation is CASSEEVDHPAYNEQFF.

The CDR3, as DNA: TGTGCCAGCAGTTACTCGGGGGGCGGGGAGCTGTTTTTT. Translating gives CASSYSGGGELFF. The J gene is TRBJ2-2, the V gene TRBV6-6, with TRBD2 as a possible D gene (6 bases). Germline CDR1 is MNHNY and CDR2 is SVGAGI (reference sequence). The V end was cut by 0 bases, the J end by 7 bases, with 6 bases between. The CDR3 runs to 13 residues.

This chain uses TRBV25-1 with TRBJ2-1; no definite D call. With 3 bases removed from V and 11 bases from J, the gap between germline ends came to 14 bases. This CDR3 contains 13 residues. CDR1 MGHDK and CDR2 SYGVNS come from the germline V gene. CDR3 nucleotides: TGTGCCAGCAGTGATAGGAGTATTGATAAGCAGTTCTTC. This encodes CASSDRSIDKQFF.

The chain employs TRBV5-8 and TRBJ2-7; 7 positions agree with TRBD1. J lost 1 base, V lost 4 bases, and 14 bases had no gene match. CDR1 is SGHTS and CDR2 is YDEGEE in the germline V gene. This CDR3 is 17 amino acids long. This CDR3 is CASSPLKNRGMSYEQYF. For the CDR3, the DNA is TGTGCCAGCAGCCCGTTGAAAAACAGGGGAATGTCCTACGAGCAGTACTTC. Filled out from reference TRBV5-8 and TRBJ2-7, the complete variable domain reads EAGVTQSPTHLIKTRGQQATLRCSPISGHTSVYWYQQALGLGLQFLLWYDEGEERNRGNFPPRFSGRQFPNYSSELNVNALELEDSALYLCASSPLKNRGMSYEQYFGPGTRLTVT.

This clone was seen just once. V and J are TRBV6-4 and TRBJ2-3, with 8 bases fitting TRBD2. The CDR3 contains 15 residues. J was trimmed by 4 bases and V by 3 bases; bases with no gene match: 6. Looked up from germline, CDR1 is MRHNA and CDR2 is SNTAGT. CDR3 sequence (DNA): TGTGCCAGCAGTGAGGGAGCGGGAGCGGCAGATACGCAGTATTTT. It encodes CASSEGAGAADTQYF.

This clone was seen a few times. The V gene is TRBV4-1, the J gene TRBJ1-1, with D maybe TRBD1 (5 bases). The CDR3 has 13 amino acids. Between the trimmed V and J ends, which lost 3 bases and 11 bases, there was a span of 16 bases. CDR1 MGHRA and CDR2 YSYEKL come from the germline V gene. CDR3 in DNA: TGCGCCAGCAGCCACTTGGACATTTCCGGGGCTTTCTTT. Translation gives CASSHLDISGAFF.

The chain joins TRBV4-1 to TRBJ1-2; 8 nucleotides agree with TRBD1. CDR1 is MGHRA and CDR2 is YSYEKL in the germline V gene. The length of the CDR3 is 18 residues. V lost 6 bases, J lost 5 bases, and 20 bases stayed unmatched. The DNA for the CDR3 is TGCGCCAGCAGGGAAAGGACAGGGTGGCTATACACGTTGTATGGCTACACCTTC. Translation: CASRERTGWLYTLYGYTF.

This clone was observed a handful of times. The chain carries TRBV13 and TRBJ1-1, with D possibly matching TRBD1 (5 bases). The CDR3 extends over 15 amino acids. The germline gives CDR1 PRHDT, CDR2 FYEKMQ (reference sequence). Trimming took 2 bases from V and 2 from J, leaving 12 bases between them. The DNA for the CDR3 is TGTGCCAGCAGCTTAACGGGGGTCAAAAACACTGAAGCTTTCTTT. It yields the protein CASSLTGVKNTEAFF.

This clone was seen a handful of times. The chain uses TRBV19 and TRBJ1-5; D gene unclear. The germline CDR1 and CDR2 sequences are LNHDA and SQIVND (reference sequence). V lost 5 bases to trimming and J lost 1 base, with 6 bases between them. This CDR3 is 13 amino acids long. The DNA for the CDR3 is TGTGCCAGTAGTTCTTCGAGCAATCAGCCCCAGCATTTT. Its protein is CASSSSSNQPQHF.

The V and J genes are TRBV7-9 and TRBJ1-1; the D gene is possibly TRBD1 (5 bases). The CDR3 loop spans 12 amino acids. In germline, CDR1 is SEHNR, CDR2 FQNEAQ (reference sequence). The germline V and J ends were trimmed by 4 bases and 8 bases, with 11 bases remaining between them. CDR3 protein: CASSYRTYEAFF. CDR3 nucleotides: TGTGCCAGCAGCTACAGGACGTACGAAGCTTTCTTT.

The chain has TRBV27 and TRBJ2-1, with 14 bases lining up with TRBD2. This CDR3 contains 15 residues. The ends lost 8 bases at V and 2 bases at J; junction bases unmatched: 2. Germline values: CDR1 MNHEY, CDR2 SMNVEV (reference sequence). In nucleotides, the CDR3 is TGTGCCAGCGGACTAGCGGGAGGCCCCTACAATGAGCAGTTCTTC. This sequence encodes CASGLAGGPYNEQFF.

This chain uses TRBV7-9 with TRBJ2-7, with TRBD1 as a possible D gene (6 bases). Germline CDR1 reads SEHNR; CDR2 reads FQNEAQ (reference sequence). V was pared by 1 base and J by 4 bases, with 8 bases between. The CDR3 consists of 13 residues. The CDR3 here is CASSLGDTYEQYF. DNA for the CDR3: TGTGCCAGCAGCTTAGGGGACACTTACGAGCAGTACTTC.

J is TRBJ2-2 and V is TRBV14; D may be TRBD2 (5 bases). CDR1 is SGHDN and CDR2 is FVKESK in the germline V gene. CDR3 length equals 15 residues. With 1 base removed from V and 6 bases from J, the gap between germline ends came to 12 bases. CDR3 residues: CASSQGLAYPGELFF. DNA of the CDR3: TGTGCCAGCAGCCAAGGGCTAGCTTATCCCGGGGAGCTGTTTTTT.

CDR3 nucleotide sequence: TGTGCCAGCAGTTTATGGGAGGGGGCGGGCACTGAAGCTTTCTTT. This translates into CASSLWEGAGTEAFF. V usage is TRBV28 and J usage is TRBJ1-1; 7 bases match TRBD1. In germline, CDR1 is MDHEN, CDR2 SYDVKM. With 0 bases clipped from V and 4 bases from J, the junction kept 5 bases outside the gene matches. This CDR3 is built from 15 residues. Using reference TRBV28 and TRBJ1-1 for the parts outside the CDR3, the full variable domain is DVKVTQSSRYLVKRTGEKVFLECVQDMDHENMFWYRQDPGLGLRLIYFSYDVKMKEKGDIPEGYSVSREKKERFSLILESASTNQTSMYLCASSLWEGAGTEAFFGQGTRLTVV.

V usage is TRBV4-2 and J usage is TRBJ1-1, with D maybe TRBD1 (6 bases). Germline assignment: CDR1 LGHNA and CDR2 YNFKEQ. This CDR3 is built from 12 residues. V was pared by 4 bases and J by 6 bases, with 9 bases between. The CDR3 sequence: CASSRAGAEAFF. CDR3 bases: TGTGCCAGCAGCCGAGCAGGGGCTGAAGCTTTCTTT.

The chain has TRBV30 and TRBJ1-2; 10 nucleotides match TRBD1. V lost 4 bases, J lost 6 bases, and 8 bases stayed unmatched. Per the germline V gene, CDR1 is GTSNPN and CDR2 is SVGIG (reference sequence). This CDR3 has 14 amino acids. CDR3: CAWIPSGTGDGYTF. CDR3 bases: TGTGCCTGGATCCCCTCCGGGACAGGGGATGGCTACACCTTC.

The chain employs TRBV7-8 and TRBJ2-7; 9 nucleotides line up with TRBD1. This CDR3 region has 15 residues. The V gene end was trimmed by 7 bases and the J gene end by 5 bases; junction bases not matched to a gene: 12. Germline V lookup: CDR1 SGHVS, CDR2 FQNEAQ. In nucleotides, the CDR3 is TGTGCCAGCAACAAGGAGGGGGACAGGGTCAACGAGCAGTACTTC. Encoded protein: CASNKEGDRVNEQYF.

The chain combines TRBV27 with TRBJ2-1; unclear D gene. The CDR3 contains 13 residues. V lost 2 bases to trimming and J lost 2 bases, with 4 bases between them. In germline, CDR1 is MNHEY, CDR2 SMNVEV (reference sequence). The CDR3 DNA follows: TGTGCCAGCAGTTTAGAGCCCTACAATGAGCAGTTCTTC. Amino acids: CASSLEPYNEQFF.

This clone was seen only a few times. This chain joins TRBV10-3 and TRBJ2-1, with no clear D. The CDR3 totals 15 residues. V shed 4 bases and J shed 1 base, with 11 bases lying between them. CDR1 ENHRY and CDR2 SYGVKD come from the germline V gene. CDR3 protein: CAISGPFRSYNEQFF. The CDR3 DNA reads TGTGCCATCAGTGGCCCTTTCCGGTCCTACAATGAGCAGTTCTTC.

This rearrangement joins TRBV13 to TRBJ2-1; the D gene is possibly TRBD1 (6 bases). The V and J ends lost 5 bases and 5 bases respectively, with 13 bases between them. Germline loops: CDR1 PRHDT, CDR2 FYEKMQ (reference sequence). The CDR3 totals 14 residues. For the CDR3, the DNA is TGTGCCAGCAGCCTTCAGGACAGAAACAATGAGCAGTTCTTC. Translation: CASSLQDRNNEQFF.

The CDR3 region is CAWRGPGQGTGELFF. In DNA, the CDR3 is TGTGCCTGGAGGGGACCGGGACAGGGAACCGGGGAGCTGTTTTTT. The rearrangement joins TRBV30 to TRBJ2-2; 9 nucleotides agree with TRBD1. The germline CDR1 and CDR2 sequences are GTSNPN and SVGIG (reference sequence). The CDR3 totals 15 residues. V gave up 3 bases and J gave up 5 bases; unmatched junction bases: 7.

This chain uses TRBV30 with TRBJ1-1; D uncertain. In germline, CDR1 is GTSNPN, CDR2 SVGIG (reference sequence). Deletions cut 0 bases from V and 6 bases from J, with 5 bases between. The CDR3 is 11 residues long. The CDR3 sequence is CAWSVLAEAFF. The CDR3 nucleotides are TGTGCCTGGAGTGTACTCGCTGAAGCTTTCTTT.

The rearrangement joins TRBV13 to TRBJ2-1, with TRBD1 matching 7 bases. Per the germline V gene, CDR1 is PRHDT and CDR2 is FYEKMQ (reference sequence). The CDR3 has 11 residues. J lost 9 bases, V lost 5 bases, and 1 base had no gene match. The CDR3 DNA follows: TGTGCCAGCAGCCCAGGGGGTGAGCAGTTCTTC. It is translated as CASSPGGEQFF.

The chain carries TRBV4-1 and TRBJ2-5; 7 positions agree with TRBD2. The CDR3 contains 14 residues. Trimming cost V 6 bases and J 3 bases; bases outside gene matches: 7. Germline CDR1 reads MGHRA; CDR2 reads YSYEKL. The CDR3 nucleotides read TGCGCCAGCAGACAGGCCCTAGCGGAAGAGACCCAGTACTTC. This encodes CASRQALAEETQYF.